This entry features one T cell receptor beta chain sequence. Documented time point: blood 2 weeks post-SBRT. Treatment: 15 Gy SBRT to primary tumor, nephrectomy 4 weeks later. Per the germline V gene, CDR1 is SNHLY and CDR2 is FYNNEI. There are 12 residues in the CDR3. The V gene lost 5 bases and the J gene lost 13 bases, with 17 bases spanning the gap. This sample stems from a study of radiation and T cells in renal cell carcinoma. Study at large: Nephrectomy followed 15 Gy stereotactic body radiation by 4 weeks.

Profiling relied on immunoSEQ multiplex PCR, and the TCRdb table lists in-frame clones only, not all of them. The table shows some 120,000 clones, with 70% to 90% occurring only once. The genes are TRBV2 and TRBJ1-2, with a weak D call TRBD1 (6 bases). The clonotype was recovered from a woman aged 60-70 years with renal cell carcinoma. The source material was blood, sampled from a patient whose treatment included radiotherapy and nephrectomy. The CDR3: CASSTMTGAITF. DNA for the CDR3: TGTGCCAGCAGTACTATGACAGGAGCCATCACCTTC.